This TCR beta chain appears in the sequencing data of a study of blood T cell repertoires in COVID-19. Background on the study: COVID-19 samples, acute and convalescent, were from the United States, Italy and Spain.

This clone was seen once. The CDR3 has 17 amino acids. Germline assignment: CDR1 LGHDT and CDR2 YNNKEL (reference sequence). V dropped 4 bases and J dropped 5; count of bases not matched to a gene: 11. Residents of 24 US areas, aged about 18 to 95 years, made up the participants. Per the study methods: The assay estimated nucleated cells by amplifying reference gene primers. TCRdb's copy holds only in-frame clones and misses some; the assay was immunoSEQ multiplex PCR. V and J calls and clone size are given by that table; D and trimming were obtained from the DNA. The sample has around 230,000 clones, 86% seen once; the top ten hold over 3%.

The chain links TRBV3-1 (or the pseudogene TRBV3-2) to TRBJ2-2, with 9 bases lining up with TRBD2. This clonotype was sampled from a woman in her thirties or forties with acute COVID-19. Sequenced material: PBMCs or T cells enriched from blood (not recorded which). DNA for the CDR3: TGTGCCAGCAGCCCTCCAATCCTAGCGGGGTTTACCGGGGAGCTGTTTTTT. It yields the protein CASSPPILAGFTGELFF.